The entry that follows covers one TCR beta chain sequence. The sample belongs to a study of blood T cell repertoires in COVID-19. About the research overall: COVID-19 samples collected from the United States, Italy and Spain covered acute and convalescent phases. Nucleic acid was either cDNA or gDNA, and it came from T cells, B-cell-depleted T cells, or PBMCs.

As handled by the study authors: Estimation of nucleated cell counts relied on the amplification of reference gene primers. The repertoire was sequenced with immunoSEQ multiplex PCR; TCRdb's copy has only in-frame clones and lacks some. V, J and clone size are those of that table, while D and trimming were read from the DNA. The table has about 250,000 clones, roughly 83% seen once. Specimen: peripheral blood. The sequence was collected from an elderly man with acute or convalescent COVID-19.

In DNA form, the CDR3 reads TGTGCCAGCAGTTTAGGTGCTAGCGGGGTCATAGGGGAGCTGTTTTTT. Translated: CASSLGASGVIGELFF. The chain employs TRBV28 and TRBJ2-2; 9 bases line up with TRBD2. CDR1 MDHEN and CDR2 SYDVKM come from the germline V gene. The CDR3 is 16 residues long. The junction had 9 bases not matched to a gene; V was cut back by 2 bases and J by 8 bases.